The clone carrying this TCR beta chain occurred many times. The record originates from a study of T cells in Graves' hyperthyroidism and ophthalmopathy. V gave up 5 bases and J gave up 4 bases; unmatched junction bases: 11. The germline V gene has CDR1 DFQATT and CDR2 SNEGSKA (reference sequence). This CDR3 spans 15 amino acids. Amplified TCR beta CDR3 regions came from RNA transcripts. A set of HTBI primers served as the primers for a first-round RT-PCR of the TCR CDR3. TCRdb reprocessed the multiplex PCR reads via MiXCR and lists one record per CDR3 protein. The table records under 600,000 distinct CDR3 sequences, approximately 16% of them present only once.

The rearrangement joins TRBV20-1 to TRBJ2-1; 7 nucleotides match TRBD2. The TCR originated in a woman aged 35 to 49 with Graves' ophthalmopathy. Sequenced input: blood. DNA for the CDR3: TGCAGTGCTTCCCCCGGCGGGAGTCGATACAATGAGCAGTTCTTC. It codes for CSASPGGSRYNEQFF.